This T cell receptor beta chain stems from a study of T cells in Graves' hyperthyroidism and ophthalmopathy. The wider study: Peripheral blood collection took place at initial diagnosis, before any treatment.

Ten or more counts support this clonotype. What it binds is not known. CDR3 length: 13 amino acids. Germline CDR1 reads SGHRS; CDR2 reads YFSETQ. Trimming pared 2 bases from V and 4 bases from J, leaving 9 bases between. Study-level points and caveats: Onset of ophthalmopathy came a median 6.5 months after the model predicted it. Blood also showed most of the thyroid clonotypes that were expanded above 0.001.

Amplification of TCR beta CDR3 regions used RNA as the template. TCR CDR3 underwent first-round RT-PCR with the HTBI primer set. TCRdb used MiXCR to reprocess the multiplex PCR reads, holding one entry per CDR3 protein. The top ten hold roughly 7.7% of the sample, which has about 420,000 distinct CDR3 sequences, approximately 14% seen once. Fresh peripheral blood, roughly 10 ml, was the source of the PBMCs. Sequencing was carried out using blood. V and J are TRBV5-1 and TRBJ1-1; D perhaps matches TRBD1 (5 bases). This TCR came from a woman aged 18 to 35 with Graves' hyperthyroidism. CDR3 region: CASSFDRLTEAFF. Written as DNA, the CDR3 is TGCGCCAGCAGCTTTGACAGACTCACTGAAGCTTTCTTT.